The clone carrying this T cell receptor (beta chain) has just one count. Sequenced by immunoSEQ multiplex PCR; TCRdb stores in-frame clones only, minus some. The data hold 150,000 or so clones, with 60% to 85% observed a single time. The data originate from a study of blood T cell repertoires in COVID-19. Germline CDR1 LGHDT, CDR2 YNNKEL (reference sequence). V lost 4 bases and J lost 1; bases outside the gene matches: 4. This CDR3 contains 17 residues. The material sequenced was peripheral blood. The chain carries TRBV3-1 (or the pseudogene TRBV3-2) and TRBJ2-2, with TRBD2 matching over 12 bases. The source is a man older than 75 with acute or convalescent COVID-19. The CDR3 bases are TGTGCCAGCAGCCGAGAGACTAGCGGGGGGAACACCGGGGAGCTGTTTTTT. Residues: CASSRETSGGNTGELFF.